This T cell receptor beta chain was sequenced in a study of blood T cell repertoires in COVID-19. Seattle patients were enrolled during active infection and followed longitudinally. Germline CDR1 reads SGDLS; CDR2 reads YYNGEE. V was trimmed by 0 bases and J by 6 bases, leaving 10 bases between them. This CDR3 has 14 amino acids. Authors' methods: It was from reference gene primer amplification that nucleated cell counts were estimated. The assay was immunoSEQ multiplex PCR, and TCRdb's table has in-frame clones only and misses some. V and J calls and clone size are those listed in that table; D and trimming were worked out from the DNA. The data show roughly 45,000 clones, more than 85% seen once.

Specimen: peripheral blood. This rearrangement joins TRBV9 to TRBJ1-5; D is unresolved. This TCR derives from a man in his fifties or sixties with COVID-19, enrolled during active disease. The CDR3 DNA follows: TGTGCCAGCAGCGTAGGGGCGGACTTTCAGCCCCAGCATTTT. Encoded protein: CASSVGADFQPQHF. Together with reference TRBV9 and TRBJ1-5, the CDR3 gives the full variable domain: DSGVTQTPKHLITATGQRVTLRCSPRSGDLSVYWYQQSLDQGLQFLIQYYNGEERAKGNILERFSAQQFPDLHSELNLSSLELGDSALYFCASSVGADFQPQHFGDGTRLSIL.